The present TCR beta chain was sequenced within a study of shared clonotypes between healthy human individuals. Study-wide context: A couple of women and a few men aged 18 to 49 served as donors. CD4 naive and memory got three plates each, CD8 naive two, CD8 memory one.

The naive CD8 population came from CD45RO-negative cells selected for CCR7, without terminally differentiated effector memory CD45RA+ cells. The table came from immunoSEQ multiplex PCR; TCRdb's copy has only in-frame clones and leaves some out. There are around 1.9 million clones in the sample; approximately 92% occur only once, and approximately 1.6% lies in the top ten. Germline loops: CDR1 PRHDT, CDR2 FYEKMQ (reference sequence). V shed 1 base, J shed 1 base, and the junction held 7 bases outside the gene matches. CDR3 length: 17 residues. The sequence was collected from a man between 18 and 35 years old in good health. Some clones in this sample may be carry-over from other donors' samples. Sequencing input: naive CD8+ T cells from PBMCs. This sequence joins TRBV13 and TRBJ1-3; 7 nucleotides match TRBD1. CDR3 sequence: CASSLVGQETSGNTIYF. The CDR3 coding sequence is TGTGCCAGCAGCTTAGTTGGACAGGAGACTTCTGGAAACACCATATATTTT.